This TCR beta chain was recorded in a study of siplizumab effects on memory and regulatory T cells. The method was immunoSEQ multiplex PCR; TCRdb's version includes in-frame clones alone and lacks a portion of them. The table has about 91,000 clones, 80% to 95% seen once. Trimming stripped 4 bases from V and 4 bases from J, with 13 bases between. The CDR3 length is 14 residues. Germline assignment: CDR1 SGHVS and CDR2 FNYEAQ. The specimen sequenced was CD8+ T cells sorted from blood. The receptor was derived from a human donor in good health. The chain joins TRBV7-6 to TRBJ1-2, with D unclear. CDR3 region: CASSSSGGSYGYTF. CDR3 nucleotides: TGTGCCAGCAGCTCTAGTGGAGGGAGCTATGGCTACACCTTC.